These T cell receptor beta chains were read from a single sample in a study of CD8+ T cells in alopecia areata. Some clones are missing from TCRdb's copy, which holds only in-frame ones; the method was immunoSEQ multiplex PCR. The sample records roughly 140,000 clones, around 49% being singletons. The sequencing used CD4+ T cells sorted from blood, collected at week 0. Receptors originate from a human donor with alopecia areata. Both conserved end residues are part of each CDR3. Fields, in order: CDR3 protein, CDR3 DNA, clone size, D gene, V gene, J gene. The D gene is left open where the match is weak. Not all rows give a size; the values are once, few, many and, for expanded clones, a class.

CAISAGTSGSTSRETQYF,TGTGCCATCAGTGCCGGGACTAGCGGGAGTACTTCCCGGGAGACCCAGTACTTC,.,TRBD2,TRBV10-3,TRBJ2-5
CASSQDDRVGGANVLTF,TGTGCCAGCAGCCAAGATGACAGGGTGGGCGGGGCCAACGTCCTGACTTTC,once,TRBD1,TRBV4-2,TRBJ2-6
CASSLGVGTGSSEQYF,TGTGCCAGCAGCTTAGGGGTTGGGACAGGGTCATCCGAGCAGTACTTC,.,TRBD1,TRBV7-8,TRBJ2-7
CASSPVAGPYNEQFF,TGTGCCAGCTCACCTGTGGCGGGACCTTACAATGAGCAGTTCTTC,.,.,TRBV18,TRBJ2-1
CASSRGSGNADTQYF,TGTGCCAGCAGTCGCGGGAGTGGTAATGCAGATACGCAGTATTTT,.,TRBD2,TRBV4-2,TRBJ2-3
CAWSVGQNTEAFF,TGTGCCTGGAGTGTTGGACAGAACACTGAAGCTTTCTTT,.,.,TRBV30,TRBJ1-1
CASSGGLAGVAGELFF,TGCGCCAGCAGCGGGGGACTAGCGGGAGTTGCCGGGGAGCTGTTTTTT,.,TRBD2,TRBV5-1,TRBJ2-2
CSVLTGRTSGPSYEQYF,TGCAGCGTCCTCACGGGAAGGACTAGCGGGCCCTCCTACGAGCAGTACTTC,few,TRBD2,TRBV29-1,TRBJ2-7
CSVLGQGGQPQHF,TGCAGCGTCCTCGGACAGGGAGGTCAGCCCCAGCATTTT,.,TRBD1,TRBV29-1,TRBJ1-5
CASSQDRRHYGTGELFF,TGCGCCAGCAGCCAAGATAGGCGACACTATGGCACCGGGGAGCTGTTTTTT,.,.,TRBV4-3,TRBJ2-2
CSVGDRGQDEQYF,TGCAGCGTAGGGGACAGGGGGCAAGACGAGCAGTACTTC,.,TRBD1,TRBV29-1,TRBJ2-7
CASSPTGTNQPQHF,TGCGCCAGCAGCCCTACAGGGACGAATCAGCCCCAGCATTTT,few,.,TRBV5-1,TRBJ1-5
CASSLGGAKNIQYF,TGTGCCAGCAGTTTAGGGGGAGCAAAAAACATTCAGTACTTC,.,.,TRBV28,TRBJ2-4
CAWNSLAGGGANTGELFF,TGTGCCTGGAATTCGCTAGCGGGGGGAGGCGCGAACACCGGGGAGCTGTTTTTT,.,TRBD2,TRBV30,TRBJ2-2
CASSLGGTGINEQFF,TGTGCCAGCAGCTTAGGAGGGACAGGGATCAATGAGCAGTTCTTC,once,TRBD1,TRBV7-9,TRBJ2-1
CASSQINRGGTEAFF,TGTGCCAGCAGCCAAATTAACAGGGGCGGTACTGAAGCTTTCTTT,.,TRBD1,TRBV4-2,TRBJ1-1
CASSPFDTHTQYF,TGTGCCAGCAGTCCATTCGACACCCATACGCAGTATTTT,.,.,TRBV6-5,TRBJ2-3
CASSSQGLSYGYTF,TGTGCCAGCAGCTCACAGGGCTTAAGCTATGGCTACACCTTC,few,.,TRBV7-2,TRBJ1-2
CASSSTGSPEETQYF,TGCGCCAGCAGCAGTACCGGGAGCCCCGAAGAGACCCAGTACTTC,.,.,TRBV5-1,TRBJ2-5
CASSGTPGQVNTEAFF,TGTGCCAGCAGCGGTACCCCGGGACAGGTGAACACTGAAGCTTTCTTT,.,TRBD1,TRBV5-5,TRBJ1-1